This TCR beta chain derives from a study of blood T cell repertoires in COVID-19. Study at large: Samples came from the United States, Italy and Spain, spanning acute and convalescent COVID-19.

Germline V gene data show CDR1 as GTSNPN and CDR2 as SVGIG (reference sequence). J gave up 9 bases and V 3 bases, and 6 bases lay outside the gene matches. There are 14 residues in the CDR3. Participants were aged about 18 to 100 years from around 26 US areas. Original methodology: Using reference gene primer amplification, nucleated cell counts were estimated. Assay: immunoSEQ multiplex PCR; the TCRdb copy retains only in-frame clones and omits some. From that table come the V and J calls and clone size; the DNA was used to work out D and trimming. Among 300,000 to 350,000 clones listed, over 75% were seen once.

This chain uses TRBV30 with TRBJ1-6; the match to TRBD1 covers 9 bases. This TCR came from a man between 25 and 39 years old who had recovered from COVID-19. Sequencing was performed on PBMCs or T cells enriched from blood (not recorded which). In DNA form, the CDR3 reads TGTGCCTGGAGGATACAGGGGGCAGGTTCACCCCTCCACTTT. Amino acid sequence: CAWRIQGAGSPLHF.